Listed below are T cell receptor beta chains from one sample, sequenced in a study of T cell changes during pregnancy in multiple sclerosis. TCRdb's copy holds only in-frame clones and misses some; the assay was immunoSEQ multiplex PCR. The sample consists of 30,000 to 40,000 clones, approximately 93% of them appearing once. Sequencing used CD8+ T cells from peripheral blood mononuclear cells, obtained in the third trimester of pregnancy. The receptors derive from a female donor with multiple sclerosis, enrolled in a pregnancy study. Both conserved end residues are part of each CDR3. D genes are given only for firm matches. Some rows have no size entry. The others give once, few or many, or a class for an expanded clone.

TRBV19,TRBJ2-3,NA,NA,TGTGCCAGTAGTGATGGTGGGCTCGCCCTCACAGATACGCAGTATTTT,CASSDGGLALTDTQYF
TRBV2,TRBJ1-5,NA,TRBD1,TGTGCCAGCAGTGGACAGGGGTCTAGCAATCAGCCCCAGCATTTT,CASSGQGSSNQPQHF
TRBV5-4,TRBJ2-7,few,TRBD2,TGTGCCAGCAGCTCGGGACTAGCCGAGCAGTACTTC,CASSSGLAEQYF
TRBV6-5,TRBJ2-1,NA,NA,TGTGCCAGCGGGGGGAATGAGCAGTTCTTC,CASGGNEQFF
TRBV6-1,TRBJ2-2,NA,NA,TGTGCCAGCAGTGTCCCGCGGCTAAACACCGGGGAGCTGTTTTTT,CASSVPRLNTGELFF
TRBV5-1,TRBJ2-1,NA,TRBD2,TGCGCCAGCAGCCCCCCGGGACTAGCGGGGGGACCCTCGGACAATGAGCAGTTCTTC,CASSPPGLAGGPSDNEQFF
TRBV29-1,TRBJ2-1,NA,NA,TGCAGCGTTGGGGGGGTCGAATTTTCCAATGAGCAGTTCTTC,CSVGGVEFSNEQFF
TRBV6-4,TRBJ2-3,once,TRBD2,TGTGCCAGCAGTGAACTAGCGGGAGCAGTGGATACGCAGTATTTT,CASSELAGAVDTQYF
TRBV13,TRBJ2-3,NA,NA,TGTGCCAGCAGCTTGGGGACTGCTAGCACAGATACGCAGTATTTT,CASSLGTASTDTQYF
TRBV25-1,TRBJ1-3,NA,NA,TGTGCCAGCAGACCCGGGAGCTCTGGAAACACCATATATTTT,CASRPGSSGNTIYF
TRBV9,TRBJ1-4,NA,NA,TGTGCCAGCAGCGCGGGAGGGGGAGGTGAAAAACTGTTTTTT,CASSAGGGGEKLFF
TRBV9,TRBJ1-5,NA,TRBD1,TGTGCCAGCAGTGAGGGGACAGCCACAAATCAGCCCCAGCATTTT,CASSEGTATNQPQHF
TRBV29-1,TRBJ2-7,NA,TRBD1,TGCAGCGTGACAGGGGGCGATTCGTACGAGCAGTACTTC,CSVTGGDSYEQYF
TRBV19,TRBJ1-1,few,NA,TGTGCCAGTAGTAATCTGCAGGGGCCCCCAATCGGCACTGAAGCTTTCTTT,CASSNLQGPPIGTEAFF
TRBV9,TRBJ1-5,NA,NA,TGTGCCAGCAGCGTAGCTGCGGGAGGCAATCAGCCCCAGCATTTT,CASSVAAGGNQPQHF
TRBV7-6,TRBJ2-2,NA,NA,TGTGCCAGCAGCTTTCCCACTAACACCGGGGAGCTGTTTTTT,CASSFPTNTGELFF
TRBV12-5,TRBJ2-7,NA,NA,TGTGCTAGTGGTTGGGGTGGAGAAAAGGGGCTCTACGAGCAGTACTTC,CASGWGGEKGLYEQYF
TRBV14,TRBJ2-2,NA,TRBD2,TGTGCCAGCAGCCTCACTAGGGGGAGAACTAGCGGAGAAAACACCGGGGAGCTGTTTTTT,CASSLTRGRTSGENTGELFF